Sequencing of this TCR beta chain was carried out in a study of CXCR3-negative and CXCR3-positive naive CD8 T cells. This CDR3 comprises 13 residues. Germline CDR1 is SQVTM and CDR2 is ANQGSEA. Triplicates of 300,000 cells were sorted from each CD8+ T cell subset. cDNA libraries for TRB were generated by 5' RACE incorporating UMI labels. Using the 5' RACE reads, TCRdb records one entry per CDR3 protein without DNA. Recorded here are 60,000 or so distinct CDR3 sequences; the top ten clones represent less than 25%. The J gene is TRBJ2-1, the V gene TRBV29-1. The sequencing input was memory CD8+ T cells from blood. This receptor was taken from a human donor in good health. Some clones in this sample may be carry-over from other donors' samples. The CDR3: CSVEKIRHNEQFF.